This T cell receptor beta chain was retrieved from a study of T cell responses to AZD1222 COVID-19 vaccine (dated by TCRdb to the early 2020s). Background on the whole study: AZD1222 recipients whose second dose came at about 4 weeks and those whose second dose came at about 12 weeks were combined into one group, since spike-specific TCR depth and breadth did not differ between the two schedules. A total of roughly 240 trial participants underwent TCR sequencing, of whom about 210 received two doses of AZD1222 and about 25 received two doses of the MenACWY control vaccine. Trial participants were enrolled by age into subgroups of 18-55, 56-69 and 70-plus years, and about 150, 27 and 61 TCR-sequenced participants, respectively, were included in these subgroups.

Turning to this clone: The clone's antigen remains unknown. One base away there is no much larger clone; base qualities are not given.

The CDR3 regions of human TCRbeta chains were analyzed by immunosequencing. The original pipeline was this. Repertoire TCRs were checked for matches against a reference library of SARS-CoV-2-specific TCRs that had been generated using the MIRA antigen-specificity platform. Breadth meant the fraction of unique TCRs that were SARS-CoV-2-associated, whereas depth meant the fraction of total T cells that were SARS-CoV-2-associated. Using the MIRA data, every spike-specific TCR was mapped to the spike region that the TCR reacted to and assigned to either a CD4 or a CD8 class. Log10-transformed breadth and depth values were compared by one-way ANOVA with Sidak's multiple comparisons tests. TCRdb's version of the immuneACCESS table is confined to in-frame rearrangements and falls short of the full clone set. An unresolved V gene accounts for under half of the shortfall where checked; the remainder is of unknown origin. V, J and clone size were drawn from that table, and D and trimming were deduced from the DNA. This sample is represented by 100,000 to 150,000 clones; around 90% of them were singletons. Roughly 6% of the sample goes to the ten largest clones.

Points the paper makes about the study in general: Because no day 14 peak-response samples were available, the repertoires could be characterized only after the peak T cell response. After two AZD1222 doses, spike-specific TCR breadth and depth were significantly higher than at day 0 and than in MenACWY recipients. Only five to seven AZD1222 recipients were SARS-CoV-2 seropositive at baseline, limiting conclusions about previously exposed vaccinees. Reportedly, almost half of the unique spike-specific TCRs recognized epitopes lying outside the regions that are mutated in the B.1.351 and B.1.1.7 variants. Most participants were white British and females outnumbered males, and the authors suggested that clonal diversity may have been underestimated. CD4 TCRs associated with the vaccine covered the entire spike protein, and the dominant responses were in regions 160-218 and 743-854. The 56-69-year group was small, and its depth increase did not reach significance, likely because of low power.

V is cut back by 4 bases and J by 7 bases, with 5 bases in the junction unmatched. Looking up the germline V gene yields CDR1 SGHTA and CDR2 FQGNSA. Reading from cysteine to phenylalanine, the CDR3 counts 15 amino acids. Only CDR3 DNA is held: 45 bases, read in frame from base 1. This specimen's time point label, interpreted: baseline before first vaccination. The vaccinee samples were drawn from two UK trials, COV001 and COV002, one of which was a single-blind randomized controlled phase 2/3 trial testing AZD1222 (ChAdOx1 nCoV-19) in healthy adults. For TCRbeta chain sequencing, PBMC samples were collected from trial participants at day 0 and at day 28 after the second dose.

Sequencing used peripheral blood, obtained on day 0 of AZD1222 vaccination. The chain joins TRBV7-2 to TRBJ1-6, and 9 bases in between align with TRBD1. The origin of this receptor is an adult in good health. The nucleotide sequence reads TGTGCCAGCAGCTCATCCGGGACAGGGAATTCACCCCTCCACTTT. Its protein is CASSSSGTGNSPLHF.